The rows below give T cell receptor beta chains drawn from one sample of a study of blood T cell repertoires in COVID-19. TCRdb's table, derived via immunoSEQ multiplex PCR, lists solely in-frame clones and lacks some. The profile shows about 300,000 clones, roughly 90% of them singletons. The sample taken for sequencing was peripheral blood. Receptors originate from a young man who had recovered from COVID-19. The conserved cysteine and the conserved F or W are not part of the CDR3 here. Each record gives: V gene, J gene, CDR3 protein.

>TRBV4-1|TRBJ2-3
ASREGATGLGTQY
>TRBV19|TRBJ2-1
ASSTLDRYNEQF
>TRBV7-2|TRBJ2-3
ASIQVPADTQY
>TRBV2|TRBJ1-1
ASKEGGADTEAF
>TRBV9|TRBJ2-7
ASSARSGAYEQY
>TRBV30|TRBJ1-3
AWSRGFGNTIY
>TRBV18|TRBJ2-1
ASSPPGGDYNEQF
>TRBV6-2/TRBV6-3|TRBJ2-2
ASSSTGGTGELF
>TRBV7-6|TRBJ1-4
ASSLTTGTVGEKLF
>TRBV18|TRBJ2-7
ASSRTSGGIEQY
>TRBV18|TRBJ2-2
ASSQNPGTGSTGELF
>TRBV7-2|TRBJ2-5
ASSLGGGFQETQY
>TRBV5-4|TRBJ2-3
ASRPAGAPADTQY